This T cell receptor (beta chain) came from a study of T cell responses to AZD1222 COVID-19 vaccine. Study-level results: Among the donors, most were white British and more were female, and clonal diversity was possibly underestimated.

The table came from immunoSEQ multiplex PCR; TCRdb's copy has only in-frame clones and leaves some out. The sample comprises roughly 200,000 clones, 91% of which are singletons, and roughly 3.5% rests with the top ten. This clone was seen once. Its matching antigen is unknown. Germline values: CDR1 MDHEN, CDR2 SYDVKM. CDR3 length: 16 amino acids. Deletions cut 1 base from V and 0 bases from J, with 12 bases between. Second doses that came at about 4 or about 12 weeks were put together. The sequence was obtained from an adult who received the AZD1222 COVID-19 vaccine. The J gene is TRBJ1-1, the V gene TRBV28; D is undetermined. The source was peripheral blood, collected 28 days after the second AZD1222 dose. This chain's CDR3 is CASSLSFPWMNTEAFF. Written as DNA, the CDR3 is TGTGCCAGCAGTTTATCATTTCCCTGGATGAACACTGAAGCTTTCTTT.